The 32 T cell receptor beta chains in this list originate from one sample, sequenced in a study of identical twins. TCRdb passed the 5' RACE reads through MiXCR, listing each CDR3 protein once. The sample includes 1.5 million to 2 million distinct CDR3 sequences, 25% to 35% seen only once; the top ten take 0.27%. What was sequenced was cord blood. These receptors all come from a newborn girl in good health.

In this sample, this clonotype turned up a few times. The rearrangement links TRBV19 to TRBJ1-5; D is possibly TRBD1 (5 bases). This CDR3 is built from 14 residues. CDR1 and CDR2 from the germline V gene are LNHDA and SQIVND (reference sequence). V shed 3 bases and J shed 2 bases, with 8 bases lying between them. The CDR3 sequence is CASSMDTRNQPQHF. The CDR3 bases are TGTGCCAGTAGTATGGACACCCGCAATCAGCCCCAGCATTTT.

This sequence joins TRBV6-6 and TRBJ1-5; 11 nucleotides agree with TRBD1. V shed 0 bases and J 4 bases; nucleotides not matched to a gene: 5. The CDR3 runs 17 residues. Per germline, CDR1 MNHNY and CDR2 SVGAGI (reference sequence). As DNA, the CDR3 is TGTGCCAGCAGTTACTCGCGGACAGGGGGCCGGAATCAGCCCCAGCATTTT. This codes for CASSYSRTGGRNQPQHF.

This clonotype turned up a few times. The chain has TRBV14 and TRBJ2-3; 10 bases line up with TRBD2. The trim removed 4 bases at V and 2 bases at J, leaving 6 bases unmatched. Germline V gives CDR1 SGHDN, CDR2 FVKESK. The CDR3 has 16 amino acids. CDR3 loop: CASSLTGLAPTDTQYF. The CDR3 DNA sequence: TGTGCCAGCAGCCTTACGGGACTAGCGCCCACAGATACGCAGTATTTT. Using reference TRBV14 and TRBJ2-3 for the parts outside the CDR3, the full variable domain is EAGVTQFPSHSVIEKGQTVTLRCDPISGHDNLYWYRRVMGKEIKFLLHFVKESKQDESGMPNNRFLAERTGGTYSTLKVQPAELEDSGVYFCASSLTGLAPTDTQYFGPGTRLTVL.

The chain recombines TRBV4-1 with TRBJ2-4, with TRBD2 matching 9 bases. The trim removed 1 base at V and 6 bases at J, leaving 4 bases unmatched. The germline V gene encodes CDR1 MGHRA and CDR2 YSYEKL. This CDR3 has 15 amino acids. The CDR3 sequence is CASSQASGMGNIQYF. CDR3 nucleotides: TGCGCCAGCAGCCAAGCTAGCGGGATGGGAAACATTCAGTACTTC.

Concerning this clonotype: Mismatch with germline at one junction end may stem from a read error. This chain links TRBV20-1 with TRBJ2-7; 8 nucleotides match TRBD2. Germline V gives CDR1 DFQATT, CDR2 SNEGSKA (reference sequence). This CDR3 is 13 amino acids long. The CDR3 spells CSARPGGANEQYF. In DNA, the CDR3 is TGTAGTGCTAGGCCCGGGGGGGCGAACGAGCAGTACTTC.

A few counts support this clonotype. The V call is TRBV6-1, the J call TRBJ2-1, with TRBD2 matching 7 bases. The V and J ends lost 5 bases and 3 bases, in that order; junction bases with no gene match: 10. The germline V gene encodes CDR1 MNHNS and CDR2 SASEGT. The CDR3 runs 16 residues. CDR3 nucleotide sequence: TGTGCCAGCAGTACGTGGACTGGCGGGGGCTACAATGAGCAGTTCTTC. As protein: CASSTWTGGGYNEQFF.

The chain combines TRBV20-1 with TRBJ2-1; 14 bases agree with TRBD2. Trimming cost V 3 bases and J 7 bases; bases outside gene matches: 5. The CDR3 length is 15 residues. Germline CDR1 DFQATT, CDR2 SNEGSKA (reference sequence). CDR3 sequence reads: CSARGLAGAKNEQFF. As DNA, the CDR3 is TGCAGTGCTAGGGGACTAGCGGGAGCTAAAAATGAGCAGTTCTTC.

The chain combines TRBV21-1 with TRBJ2-2; the D call in the table, TRBD2, was not verified against the DNA. TRBV21-1 is deemed a pseudogene. The CDR3 runs 15 residues. The CDR3: CASSKRGANTGELFF. The CDR3 DNA is TGTGCCAGCAGCAAACGAGGGGCGAACACCGGGGAGCTGTTTTTT.

The chain employs TRBV6-2 or TRBV6-3 and TRBJ1-1; D remains ambiguous. This CDR3 is built from 13 residues. The V end lost 7 bases, the J end lost 0 bases, and 9 bases lay between the germline ends. Germline CDR1 MNHEY, CDR2 SVGEGT. The DNA of the CDR3 is TGTGCCAGCAAGTCCTTGGTGAACACTGAAGCTTTCTTT. Residues: CASKSLVNTEAFF.

The chain carries TRBV6-1 and TRBJ2-7; tentative D call: TRBD1 (6 bases). V lost 7 bases, J lost 2 bases, and 9 bases lay in between. Germline assignment: CDR1 MNHNS and CDR2 SASEGT. The CDR3 loop spans 12 amino acids. CDR3 bases: TGTGCCAGCAACAGGGTTGCCTACGAGCAGTACTTC. Translation: CASNRVAYEQYF.

This clonotype was counted a few times. The gene calls are TRBV6-6 and TRBJ1-1; no definite D call. V lost 1 base to trimming and J lost 1 base, with 16 bases between them. This CDR3 has 17 amino acids. In germline, CDR1 is MNHNY, CDR2 SVGAGI (reference sequence). The CDR3 nucleotides read TGTGCCAGCAGTTACTTTCCTGAAAACCGGGGGAACACTGAAGCTTTCTTT. It encodes CASSYFPENRGNTEAFF.

A word on this clonotype: A much larger clone lies one base from this, so it may be a read error. The rearrangement links TRBV29-1 to TRBJ2-3; D remains unclear. This CDR3 is 13 amino acids long. Germline V gene sequence: CDR1 SQVTM, CDR2 ANQGSEA. V was shortened by 3 bases and J by 5 bases, with 12 bases between the two germline ends. This chain's CDR3 is CSVDGHLGDTQYF. DNA of the CDR3: TGCAGCGTTGACGGCCACCTGGGAGATACGCAGTATTTT.

This clonotype was found a few times. The genes are TRBV19 and TRBJ2-1; TRBD2 matches at 12 bases. The germline V gene encodes CDR1 LNHDA and CDR2 SQIVND (reference sequence). With 6 bases clipped from V and 2 bases from J, the junction kept 8 bases outside the gene matches. The CDR3 is 17 amino acids. The CDR3 sequence is CASSTLASGRAYNEQFF. The DNA of the CDR3 is TGTGCCAGTAGCACCCTCGCTAGCGGGAGGGCCTACAATGAGCAGTTCTTC. Filled out from reference TRBV19 and TRBJ2-1, the complete variable domain reads DGGITQSPKYLFRKEGQNVTLSCEQNLNHDAMYWYRQDPGQGLRLIYYSQIVNDFQKGDIAEGYSVSREKKESFPLTVTSAQKNPTAFYLCASSTLASGRAYNEQFFGPGTRLTVL.

This clonotype was seen only a few times. The chain has TRBV6-1 and TRBJ2-7, with no clear D. Per the germline V gene, CDR1 is MNHNS and CDR2 is SASEGT. CDR3 size: 15 residues. V lost 2 bases, J lost 2 bases, and 13 bases lay in between. The CDR3 DNA reads TGTGCCAGCAGTGAATGGGGTAGCCATCCCTACGAGCAGTACTTC. Translation: CASSEWGSHPYEQYF.

The table lists this clonotype with a few counts. The rearrangement joins TRBV12-5 to TRBJ2-5; D gene ambiguous. Germline assignment: CDR1 LGHNT and CDR2 FRNRAP. There are 13 residues in the CDR3. V lost 2 bases, J lost 4 bases, and 8 bases lay in between. CDR3 nucleotides: TGTGCTAGTGGTTTGTGGGGTGGAGAGACCCAGTACTTC. Amino acid sequence: CASGLWGGETQYF.

The chain recombines TRBV2 with TRBJ1-5; D is unclear. The germline V and J ends were trimmed by 6 bases and 3 bases, with 9 bases remaining between them. CDR1 and CDR2 from the germline V gene are SNHLY and FYNNEI. This CDR3 comprises 13 residues. The CDR3 DNA reads as TGTGCCAGCAGCCAGTCCTACAATCAGCCCCAGCATTTT. Its protein is CASSQSYNQPQHF.

The CDR3 DNA reads as TGTGCCAGCAGCCAAATGCTAGTCAGGGAAGTTGACACTGAAGCTTTCTTT. Translated, it gives CASSQMLVREVDTEAFF. J is TRBJ1-1 and V is TRBV7-9; tentatively, D is TRBD1 (5 bases). Trimming removed 5 bases at V and 3 bases at J, with 22 bases between. CDR1 is SEHNR, CDR2 FQNEAQ, per germline (reference sequence). This CDR3 has 17 residues.

The chain links TRBV10-3 to TRBJ1-2, with 9 nucleotides matching TRBD1. Germline assignment: CDR1 ENHRY and CDR2 SYGVKD. Trimming took 2 bases from V and 8 from J; bases not matched to a gene: 3. CDR3 length: 13 amino acids. The CDR3 spells CAISEGTGRGYTF. In nucleotides, the CDR3 is TGTGCCATCAGTGAGGGGACAGGGCGCGGCTACACCTTC.

CDR3 bases: TGTGCCAGCAGCTTGCCCAATGACCCCCGCAATCAGCCCCAGCATTTT. As protein: CASSLPNDPRNQPQHF. V is TRBV5-8 and J is TRBJ1-5; no definite D call. The CDR3 runs to 16 residues. Trimming took 1 base from V and 2 from J, leaving 13 bases between them. CDR1 and CDR2 (germline): SGHTS, YDEGEE.

This clonotype was detected only once. An end of the junction differs from the germline gene, which may be a read error. The gene calls are TRBV12-3 or TRBV12-4 and TRBJ1-4; 7 nucleotides line up with TRBD1. CDR3 length equals 16 residues. CDR3 amino acids: CASSPRDSGGNENLFF. DNA for the CDR3: TGTGCCAGCAGTCCTCGGGACAGTGGGGGGAATGAAAACCTGTTTTTT.

The chain links TRBV20-1 to TRBJ2-1; D remains ambiguous. The CDR3 is 11 residues long. V dropped 6 bases and J dropped 10 bases, with 13 bases sitting between them. Germline CDR1 DFQATT, CDR2 SNEGSKA (reference sequence). This CDR3 reads CSASTVGEQFF. The CDR3 DNA reads TGCAGTGCCTCCACGGTCGGGGAGCAGTTCTTC.

This chain joins TRBV3-1 and TRBJ2-1, with 10 bases that match TRBD2. CDR1 is LGHDT and CDR2 is YNNKEL in the germline V gene (reference sequence). The CDR3 totals 16 residues. V lost 4 bases to trimming and J lost 2 bases; unmatched junction nucleotides: 5. The CDR3 here is CASSLTTSGPYNEQFF. The CDR3 DNA sequence: TGTGCCAGCAGCCTCACGACTAGCGGGCCCTACAATGAGCAGTTCTTC.

V usage is TRBV20-1 and J usage is TRBJ1-2, with D tentatively TRBD1 (5 bases). Per germline, CDR1 DFQATT and CDR2 SNEGSKA (reference sequence). V shed 1 base and J shed 3 bases, with 12 bases lying between them. The CDR3 extends over 14 amino acids. The CDR3 loop reads CSARVRGLDYGYTF. For the CDR3, the DNA is TGCAGTGCTAGAGTACGGGGGTTGGACTATGGCTACACCTTC.

V gene TRBV6-2 or TRBV6-3 combines with J gene TRBJ2-1; D not resolved. The CDR3 consists of 15 residues. V shed 8 bases and J shed 6 bases, with 20 bases lying between them. The germline gives CDR1 MNHEY, CDR2 SVGEGT. CDR3 protein: CASAPLGMPTNEQFF. The CDR3 nucleotides read TGTGCCAGCGCTCCTCTAGGGATGCCGACCAATGAGCAGTTCTTC.

Remarks on this clonotype: At one end the junction does not follow the germline gene, possibly because of a read error. V is TRBV28 and J is TRBJ2-2, with D perhaps TRBD1 (6 bases). Germline lookup yields CDR1 MDHEN and CDR2 SYDVKM. This CDR3 has 17 residues. CDR3 loop: CASGLSVGARDTGELFF. CDR3 sequence (DNA): TGTGCCAGCGGTTTGAGTGTGGGGGCGCGGGACACCGGGGAGCTGTTTTTT.

The V gene is TRBV2, the J gene TRBJ1-1, with D unclear. V shed 6 bases and J shed 1 base, with 12 bases lying between them. The germline V gene encodes CDR1 SNHLY and CDR2 FYNNEI. The CDR3 runs 14 residues. For the CDR3, the DNA is TGTGCCAGCAGACCCTCCTCGGGGAACACTGAAGCTTTCTTT. It yields the protein CASRPSSGNTEAFF.

This clonotype has ten or more counts. The genes are TRBV4-2 and TRBJ1-2; D ambiguous. Germline V gives CDR1 LGHNA, CDR2 YNFKEQ. V lost 0 bases and J lost 3, with 5 bases in between. The CDR3 covers 13 residues. Here the CDR3 DNA reads TGTGCCAGCAGCCAAGAGGAGGACTATGGCTACACCTTC. It yields the protein CASSQEEDYGYTF.

This clonotype was picked up a small number of times. The chain carries TRBV5-1 and TRBJ1-4, with unresolved D. Trimming cost V 2 bases and J 6 bases, with 17 bases left between them. Germline-derived CDR1 and CDR2 are SGHRS and YFSETQ. The CDR3 consists of 16 residues. In DNA, the CDR3 is TGCGCCAGCAGCTTAGGACGAAGGGTTGAGGATGAAAAACTGTTTTTT. Amino acids: CASSLGRRVEDEKLFF.

This chain connects TRBV2 to TRBJ2-1, with a tentative D call TRBD1 (6 bases). Looked up from germline, CDR1 is SNHLY and CDR2 is FYNNEI. The V end lost 8 bases, the J end lost 7 bases, and 15 bases lay between the germline ends. The length of the CDR3 is 13 residues. The CDR3 DNA reads as TGTGCCAGCCAAATGACAGGACTTAATGAGCAGTTCTTC. As protein: CASQMTGLNEQFF.

This clonotype was seen more than once but under ten times. V usage is TRBV6-1 and J usage is TRBJ1-2; 8 nucleotides align to TRBD1. The V and J ends lost 7 bases and 0 bases, in that order; junction bases with no gene match: 7. The CDR3 totals 15 residues. CDR1 and CDR2 (germline): MNHNS, SASEGT. This CDR3 reads CASTTGQASNYGYTF. The CDR3 coding sequence is TGTGCCAGCACGACGGGACAGGCTTCTAACTATGGCTACACCTTC.

CDR3 protein: CAWSVAGVKSPLHF. In DNA form, the CDR3 reads TGTGCCTGGAGTGTAGCAGGGGTGAAGTCACCCCTCCACTTT. This rearrangement joins TRBV30 to TRBJ1-6; maybe TRBD1 (6 bases). This CDR3 has 14 amino acids. V dropped 0 bases and J dropped 10 bases, with 13 bases sitting between them. Germline V CDR1 and CDR2: GTSNPN, SVGIG (reference sequence).

In the case of this clonotype: A much larger clone is a single base away; this may be a read error. This chain joins TRBV6-1 and TRBJ1-2, with D hard to call. Germline V lookup: CDR1 MNHNS, CDR2 SASEGT. The V end was cut by 2 bases, the J end by 0 bases, with 7 bases between. The CDR3 has 14 amino acids. The CDR3 DNA sequence: TGTGCCAGCAGTGAAATTGCATCTAACTATGGCTACACCTTC. It encodes CASSEIASNYGYTF.